One and the same sample provided the 20 T cell receptor beta chains below, sequenced in a study of cytomegalovirus exposure and HLA in healthy donors. Primers for the PCR totalled 60 Vbeta and 13 Jbeta. The repertoire was sequenced with immunoSEQ multiplex PCR; TCRdb's copy has only in-frame clones and lacks some. The sample contains about 140,000 clones, nearly 80% of which appear only once. The sample taken for sequencing was PBMCs. The receptor source for this set is a man aged 25-45 years in good health and CMV-seronegative.

The chain has TRBV27 and TRBJ1-1; D perhaps matches TRBD1 (5 bases). There are 14 residues in the CDR3. Germline-derived CDR1 and CDR2 are MNHEY and SMNVEV (reference sequence). Deletions cut 5 bases from V and 5 bases from J, with 15 bases between. The chain's CDR3 is CASSPWEGTTEAFF. The CDR3, as DNA: TGTGCCAGCAGTCCGTGGGAGGGGACGACTGAAGCTTTCTTT.

The rearrangement links TRBV7-6 to TRBJ2-5; 13 nucleotides align to TRBD2. The germline V gene encodes CDR1 SGHVS and CDR2 FNYEAQ. The V and J ends lost 1 base and 4 bases, in that order; junction bases with no gene match: 0. The CDR3 runs 15 residues. As DNA, the CDR3 is TGTGCCAGCAGCTTAGGGACTAGCGGGAGAGAGACCCAGTACTTC. This translates into CASSLGTSGRETQYF.

The chain recombines TRBV29-1 with TRBJ2-7; 7 bases are a match to TRBD2. Germline V gene sequence: CDR1 SQVTM, CDR2 ANQGSEA. The CDR3 covers 16 residues. V shed 3 bases, J shed 3 bases, and the junction held 14 bases outside the gene matches. Here the CDR3 reads CSVEIPLGGRDYEQYF. In DNA form, the CDR3 reads TGCAGCGTTGAGATTCCCCTTGGTGGGAGGGACTACGAGCAGTACTTC.

V and J are TRBV7-9 and TRBJ2-1; 10 positions match TRBD2. The length of the CDR3 is 13 residues. The germline V gene encodes CDR1 SEHNR and CDR2 FQNEAQ (reference sequence). Losses at the gene ends were 5 bases for V and 8 bases for J; bases not matched to a gene: 3. The CDR3: CASSDLAGDEQFF. CDR3 sequence (DNA): TGTGCCAGCAGCGATCTAGCGGGAGATGAGCAGTTCTTC.

The chain recombines TRBV14 with TRBJ2-2, with 11 bases lining up with TRBD2. Germline V gene data show CDR1 as SGHDN and CDR2 as FVKESK. V was clipped by 5 bases and J by 1 base; unmatched bases: 9. This CDR3 region has 18 residues. CDR3 region: CASSLWGLAEMNTGELFF. The CDR3 coding sequence is TGTGCCAGCAGCTTGTGGGGACTAGCGGAGATGAACACCGGGGAGCTGTTTTTT.

V and J are TRBV10-1 and TRBJ2-1, with 14 positions matching TRBD2. Germline values: CDR1 WNHNN, CDR2 SYGVQD (reference sequence). J was trimmed by 7 bases and V by 6 bases; bases with no gene match: 11. This CDR3 has 17 amino acids. For the CDR3, the DNA is TGCGCCAGCAGGGGACTAGCGGGGGACGCTAAAGAGAATGAGCAGTTCTTC. Encoded protein: CASRGLAGDAKENEQFF.

V is TRBV6-4 and J is TRBJ2-2, with D unresolved. The CDR3 loop spans 13 amino acids. Between the trimmed V and J ends, which lost 4 bases and 1 base, there was a span of 4 bases. Germline V CDR1 and CDR2: MRHNA, SNTAGT. The CDR3 nucleotides read TGTGCCAGCAGTGCCTTGAACACCGGGGAGCTGTTTTTT. Translated: CASSALNTGELFF.

This chain links TRBV19 with TRBJ2-7; 7 bases agree with TRBD2. CDR3 size: 18 residues. The V segment lost 6 bases and the J segment 3 bases; nucleotides outside the gene matches: 20. Germline V CDR1 and CDR2: LNHDA, SQIVND (reference sequence). For the CDR3, the DNA is TGTGCCAGTAGGATGTGGGCAGGGCCAGGGACTACCTACTACGAGCAGTACTTC. Translation gives CASRMWAGPGTTYYEQYF.

The rearrangement links TRBV14 to TRBJ2-5, with D possibly matching TRBD1 (5 bases). V was shortened by 6 bases and J by 0 bases, with 8 bases between the two germline ends. Per germline, CDR1 SGHDN and CDR2 FVKESK. This CDR3 is 13 amino acids long. The CDR3 protein is CASSRQYQETQYF. CDR3 DNA: TGTGCCAGCAGTCGACAGTACCAAGAGACCCAGTACTTC. Based on the CDR3 plus reference TRBV14 and TRBJ2-5, the full variable domain is EAGVTQFPSHSVIEKGQTVTLRCDPISGHDNLYWYRRVMGKEIKFLLHFVKESKQDESGMPNNRFLAERTGGTYSTLKVQPAELEDSGVYFCASSRQYQETQYFGPGTRLLVL.

The chain is built from TRBV27 and TRBJ2-1; 12 nucleotides match TRBD2. With 3 bases clipped from V and 15 bases from J, the junction kept 9 bases outside the gene matches. CDR3 size: 14 residues. Germline CDR1 MNHEY, CDR2 SMNVEV (reference sequence). CDR3 residues: CASSFGLAGGRRFF. The CDR3 nucleotides are TGTGCCAGCAGTTTTGGCCTAGCGGGAGGGCGGCGGTTCTTC.

The J gene is TRBJ2-7, the V gene TRBV7-2, with 9 bases identical to TRBD1. The CDR3 runs 15 residues. The germline V gene encodes CDR1 SGHTA and CDR2 FQGNSA. The V gene end was trimmed by 5 bases and the J gene end by 2 bases; junction bases not matched to a gene: 7. CDR3 in amino acids: CASSRGQGSPYEQYF. The CDR3 DNA reads as TGTGCCAGCAGCCGCGGACAGGGGTCCCCCTACGAGCAGTACTTC.

A single count supports this clone. This chain connects TRBV5-4 to TRBJ1-1; D is unclear. Trimming removed 1 base from V and 4 bases from J, with 8 bases in between. The CDR3 loop spans 13 amino acids. In germline, CDR1 is SGHNT, CDR2 YYREEE (reference sequence). CDR3 in amino acids: CASSLSLGTEAFF. Written as DNA, the CDR3 is TGTGCCAGCAGCTTGTCTCTCGGCACTGAAGCTTTCTTT.

The chain combines TRBV27 with TRBJ1-1, with TRBD1 as a possible D gene (6 bases). The CDR3 spans 15 residues. V gave up 4 bases and J gave up 2 bases, with 14 bases separating them. Germline lookup yields CDR1 MNHEY and CDR2 SMNVEV (reference sequence). The CDR3 DNA sequence: TGTGCCAGCAGTTCCTCGAGACAGGCTAACACTGAAGCTTTCTTT. Translated, it gives CASSSSRQANTEAFF.

J is TRBJ1-5 and V is TRBV27; D is perhaps TRBD1 (6 bases). The CDR3 totals 13 residues. Germline assignment: CDR1 MNHEY and CDR2 SMNVEV (reference sequence). V was pared by 5 bases and J by 7 bases, with 12 bases between. In DNA form, the CDR3 reads TGTGCCAGCAGTAACAGGGCAGGGCAGCCCCAGCATTTT. It codes for CASSNRAGQPQHF.

The rearrangement links TRBV2 to TRBJ2-7, with TRBD1 identical over 7 bases. The CDR3 extends over 13 amino acids. V shed 5 bases, J shed 3 bases, and the junction held 4 bases outside the gene matches. The germline V gene has CDR1 SNHLY and CDR2 FYNNEI. CDR3 nucleotide sequence: TGTGCCAGCAGTCGGCAGGGGGACTACGAGCAGTACTTC. Translated, it gives CASSRQGDYEQYF. Full variable domain (rest looked up from reference TRBV2 and TRBJ2-7): EPEVTQTPSHQVTQMGQEVILRCVPISNHLYFYWYRQILGQKVEFLVSFYNNEISEKSEIFDDQFSVERPDGSNFTLKIRSTKLEDSAMYFCASSRQGDYEQYFGPGTRLTVT.

This clone has only a few counts. V gene TRBV27 combines with J gene TRBJ2-7; TRBD2 matches at 11 bases. The ends lost 5 bases at V and 4 bases at J; junction bases unmatched: 7. This CDR3 has 15 amino acids. Germline V gives CDR1 MNHEY, CDR2 SMNVEV (reference sequence). The CDR3 DNA sequence: TGTGCCAGCAGTCCCGTAGCGGGAGGGCCTTACGAGCAGTACTTC. Translating gives CASSPVAGGPYEQYF.

The chain carries TRBV7-9 and TRBJ1-2, with 9 bases that match TRBD1. Trimming at V came to 3 bases and at J to 8 bases, leaving 7 bases not matched to a gene. The CDR3 length is 14 residues. The germline gives CDR1 SEHNR, CDR2 FQNEAQ (reference sequence). CDR3 region: CASSFGQGSLGYTF. The CDR3 DNA reads as TGTGCCAGCAGCTTTGGACAGGGGTCGTTAGGCTACACCTTC. The full variable domain, completed using reference TRBV7-9 and TRBJ1-2, is DTGVSQNPRHKITKRGQNVTFRCDPISEHNRLYWYRQTLGQGPEFLTYFQNEAQLEKSRLLSDRFSAERPKGSFSTLEIQRTEQGDSAMYLCASSFGQGSLGYTFGSGTRLTVV.

The chain employs TRBV7-2 and TRBJ2-1, with D perhaps TRBD2 (6 bases). The CDR3 sequence is 14 residues long. Trimming pared 3 bases from V and 10 bases from J, leaving 16 bases between. Per the germline V gene, CDR1 is SGHTA and CDR2 is FQGNSA. The DNA for the CDR3 is TGTGCCAGCAGCTTTTTGCCGACCAGCGGGGAGCAGTTCTTC. It specifies CASSFLPTSGEQFF.

This clone appeared a single time. This chain joins TRBV18 and TRBJ2-1; 10 bases are a match to TRBD2. Germline trimming cut 4 bases from V and 5 bases from J; bases unmatched to any gene: 8. The CDR3 sequence is 16 residues long. Germline loops: CDR1 KGHSH, CDR2 LQKENI. Here the CDR3 reads CASSLFLAGENNEQFF. CDR3 DNA: TGTGCCAGCTCACTATTCCTAGCGGGGGAAAACAATGAGCAGTTCTTC.

J is TRBJ2-1 and V is TRBV20-1; 7 nucleotides match TRBD1. This CDR3 spans 11 amino acids. Germline V gene data show CDR1 as DFQATT and CDR2 as SNEGSKA (reference sequence). The V segment lost 6 bases and the J segment 10 bases; nucleotides outside the gene matches: 6. CDR3 sequence (DNA): TGCAGTGCAAGATCAGGGGGAGAGCAGTTCTTC. Translated, it gives CSARSGGEQFF.